This paragraph reports one T cell receptor beta chain. Its antigen is undetermined. Assay: immunoSEQ multiplex PCR; the TCRdb copy retains only in-frame clones and omits some. The sample holds 50,000 to 80,000 clones; about 86% are singletons and the top ten take approximately 2%. The data were taken from a study of OX40 agonist ivuxolimab in advanced cancers. For the study at large: There were three patients with partial responses, one having hepatocellular carcinoma and two cutaneous melanoma.

Overall study findings and caveats: Doses of 0.1 to 3.0 mg/kg were accompanied by clonal expansion of CD4+ and CD8+ blood T cells by week 6. Relatively little clonal expansion, among the lowest observed, appeared in partial responders at 0.1-3.0 mg/kg. Certain nonresponders additionally had low normalized T-cell clonal expansion.

The sequencing here drew on CD4+ or CD8+ T cells sorted from blood, taken in a trial of the OX40 agonist ivuxolimab. The source is an adult with an advanced solid tumor such as melanoma, head and neck, liver or kidney cancer.

The CDR3 is CASSPIPALGELFF. The CDR3 bases are TGTGCCAGTAGCCCCATTCCCGCCCTCGGGGAGCTGTTTTTT. The J gene is TRBJ2-2, the V gene TRBV19; D is uncertain. Trimming left V 6 bases short and J 7 bases short, with 15 bases between. In germline, CDR1 is LNHDA, CDR2 SQIVND (reference sequence). The CDR3 covers 14 residues.